This T cell receptor beta chain was recovered during a study of control samples from healthy donors and cancer patients. Germline V gene data show CDR1 as LNHDA and CDR2 as SQIVND (reference sequence). This CDR3 contains 16 residues. The junction had 5 bases not matched to a gene; V was cut back by 1 base and J by 4 bases. Sequencing used immunoSEQ multiplex PCR; TCRdb keeps in-frame clones, though not all of them. The sample records around 120,000 clones, around 91% being singletons. The receptor comes from a woman aged 50 to 60 with colorectal cancer. The gene calls are TRBV19 and TRBJ2-2, with TRBD2 matching 8 bases. The source material was PBMCs. CDR3 nucleotides: TGTGCCAGTAGTATAGTTGCGGGAGGAGTCACCGGGGAGCTGTTTTTT. This encodes CASSIVAGGVTGELFF.